This T cell receptor (beta chain) was found in a study of OX40 agonist ivuxolimab in advanced cancers. Whole-study context: Past anti-PD-1, anti-PD-L1 or anti-CTLA-4 therapy was accepted, and 40% to 50% had received some. Three patients responded partially, comprising one with hepatocellular carcinoma and two with cutaneous melanoma. Study findings and constraints: Partly responding patients at 0.1-3.0 mg/kg showed some of the smallest clonal expansion. It was not determined which antigens were specifically recognized by the peripheral T cells that had undergone clonal expansion.

Per germline, CDR1 SEHNR and CDR2 FQNEAQ (reference sequence). CDR3 length: 15 amino acids. Trimming pared 7 bases from V and 0 bases from J, leaving 13 bases between. Remarks on this clone: Its cognate antigen is unknown.

Only in-frame clones appear in the TCRdb table, and some are missing; sequencing was by immunoSEQ multiplex PCR. The repertoire consists of fewer than 45,000 clones, with around 85% occurring once and the leading ten covering less than 3%. The chain recombines TRBV7-9 with TRBJ2-4; D call uncertain. Sequenced material: CD4+ or CD8+ T cells sorted from blood, taken in a trial of the OX40 agonist ivuxolimab. This receptor was taken from an adult with an advanced solid tumor such as melanoma, head and neck, liver or kidney cancer. The CDR3 is CASTWDFLAKNIQYF. CDR3 nucleotides: TGTGCCAGCACTTGGGATTTTTTAGCCAAAAACATTCAGTACTTC.